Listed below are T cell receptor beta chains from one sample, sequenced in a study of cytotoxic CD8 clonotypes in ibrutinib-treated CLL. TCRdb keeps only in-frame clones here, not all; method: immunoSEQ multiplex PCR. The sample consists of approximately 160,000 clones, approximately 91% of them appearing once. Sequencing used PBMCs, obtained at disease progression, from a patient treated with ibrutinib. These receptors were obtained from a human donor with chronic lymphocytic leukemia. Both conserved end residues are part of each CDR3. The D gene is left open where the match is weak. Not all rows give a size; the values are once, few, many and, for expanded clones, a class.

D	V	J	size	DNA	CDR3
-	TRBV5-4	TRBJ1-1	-	TGTGCCAGCAGCTTGGACCGTTTGAACACTGAAGCTTTCTTT	CASSLDRLNTEAFF
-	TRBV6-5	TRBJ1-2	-	TGTGCCAGCAGTTACCGGGCTTCCCGGAGCTATGGCTACACCTTC	CASSYRASRSYGYTF
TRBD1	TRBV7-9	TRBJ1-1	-	TGTGCCAGCAGCTTAGCTCCTTCGCGGCAGGGGGTGCCCATCACTGAAGCTTTCTTT	CASSLAPSRQGVPITEAFF
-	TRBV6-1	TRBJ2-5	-	TGTGCCAGCGCACCGGGACACACTCAAGAGACCCAGTACTTC	CASAPGHTQETQYF
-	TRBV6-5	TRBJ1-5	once	TGTGCCAGCAGTTCGAATGGGAGGGGGAATCAGCCCCAGCATTTT	CASSSNGRGNQPQHF
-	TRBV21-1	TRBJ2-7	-	TGTGCCAGCAGCAAATCGGGACATAGGGTCGAGCAGTACTTC	CASSKSGHRVEQYF
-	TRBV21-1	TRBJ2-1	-	TGTGCCAGCAGCAAAGCCGTTAGGGACAGGGCTCCCTACAATGAGCAGTTCTTC	CASSKAVRDRAPYNEQFF
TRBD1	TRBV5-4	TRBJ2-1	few	TGTGCCAGCAGCTTAAAGACAGGGAGCTCCTACAATGAGCAGTTCTTC	CASSLKTGSSYNEQFF
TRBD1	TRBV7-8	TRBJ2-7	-	TGTGCCAGCAGCCGCCACAGGGGACAGGACACCTACGAGCAGTACTTC	CASSRHRGQDTYEQYF
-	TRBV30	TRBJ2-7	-	TGTGCCTGGAGTCTGGCAGGAATCCACGAGCAGTACTTC	CAWSLAGIHEQYF
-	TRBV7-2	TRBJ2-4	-	TGTGCCAGCAGCTTATTCGGCCCTCTAGCCAAAAACATTCAGTACTTC	CASSLFGPLAKNIQYF
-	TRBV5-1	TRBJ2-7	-	TGCGCCAGCAGTTCTACAGGGAGTCTCTACGAGCAGTACTTC	CASSSTGSLYEQYF
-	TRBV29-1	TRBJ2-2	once	TGCAGCGCTGTGACTGGGAACACCGGGGAGCTGTTTTTT	CSAVTGNTGELFF
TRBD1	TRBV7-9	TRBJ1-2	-	TGTGCCAGCAGCACAGGGGACTATGGCTACACCTTC	CASSTGDYGYTF
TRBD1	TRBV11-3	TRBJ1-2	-	TGTGCCAGCAGCCGCGACAGGGGTGTAAGGGGCTACACCTTC	CASSRDRGVRGYTF
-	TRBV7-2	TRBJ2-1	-	TGTGCCAGCCAACTTCAAGCGCGCAAAAACTACAATGAGCAGTTCTTC	CASQLQARKNYNEQFF
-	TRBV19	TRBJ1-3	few	TGTGCCAGTAGTATAACCAGACCGTTCTCTGGAAACACCATATATTTT	CASSITRPFSGNTIYF
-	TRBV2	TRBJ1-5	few	TGTGCCAGCTCTAGGGAGGGATATAGCAATCAGCCCCAGCATTTT	CASSREGYSNQPQHF
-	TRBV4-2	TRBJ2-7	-	TGTGCCAGCAGCCAAGATGAATGGGACACTACCTACGAGCAGTACTTC	CASSQDEWDTTYEQYF
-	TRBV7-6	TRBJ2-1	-	TGTGCCAGCAGCCTAGGCCCCCGGTCGGGCAATGAGCAGTTCTTC	CASSLGPRSGNEQFF
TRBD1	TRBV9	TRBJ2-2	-	TGTGCCAGCAGCGTAGCTAGGGCAGGGGGCAACACCGGGGAGCTGTTTTTT	CASSVARAGGNTGELFF
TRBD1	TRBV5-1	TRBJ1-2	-	TGCGCCAGCAGCCCCGGGACAGACAACTATGGCTACACCTTC	CASSPGTDNYGYTF
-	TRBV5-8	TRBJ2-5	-	TGTGCCAGCAGCTTGCTAGCTATGGAGACCCAGTACTTC	CASSLLAMETQYF
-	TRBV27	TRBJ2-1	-	TGTGCCAGCAGTTCGTTTAATGAGCAGTTCTTC	CASSSFNEQFF
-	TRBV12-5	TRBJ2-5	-	TGTGCTAGTGGTTTGGGCAGCTCGGAGACCCAGTACTTC	CASGLGSSETQYF
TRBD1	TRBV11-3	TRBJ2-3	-	TGTGCCAGCTCAACCGGGACAGGCAGGCTCTCGGATACGCAGTATTTT	CASSTGTGRLSDTQYF
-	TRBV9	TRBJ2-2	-	TGTGCCAGCAGGGGAACGGGACTGACAAACACCGGGGAGCTGTTTTTT	CASRGTGLTNTGELFF
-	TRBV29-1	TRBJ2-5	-	TGCAGCGTTGTCACAGGGGGGGAAGAGACCCAGTACTTC	CSVVTGGEETQYF
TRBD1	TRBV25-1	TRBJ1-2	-	TGTGCCAGCAACGGACAGGGAAAGACTAAATCTAACTATGGCTACACCTTC	CASNGQGKTKSNYGYTF
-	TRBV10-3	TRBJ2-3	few	TGTGCCATCAGCCCAGGGGTCGATACGCAGTATTTT	CAISPGVDTQYF
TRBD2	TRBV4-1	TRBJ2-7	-	TGCGCCAGCAGCCACCTCTGGACTAGCGGGAGCCAATTCTACGAGCAGTACTTC	CASSHLWTSGSQFYEQYF
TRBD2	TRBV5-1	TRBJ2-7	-	TGCGCCAGCAGCTCGGGACTAGCGGGACAGAGCTCCTACGAGCAGTACTTC	CASSSGLAGQSSYEQYF
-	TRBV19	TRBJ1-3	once	TGTGCCAGCCGACCGGGGGCCGGGTGGTCTGGAAACACCATATATTTT	CASRPGAGWSGNTIYF
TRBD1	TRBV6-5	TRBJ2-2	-	TGTGCCAGCAGTTATGGGGACAGGGACACCGGGGAGCTGTTTTTT	CASSYGDRDTGELFF
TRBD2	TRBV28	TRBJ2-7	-	TGTGCCAGCACTTCCCCGGGACTAGGGGTGGGGGAGCAGTACTTC	CASTSPGLGVGEQYF
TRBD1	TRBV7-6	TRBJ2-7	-	TGTGCCAGCAGCTTATCAATTCCGGGACAGACCTACGAGCAGTACTTC	CASSLSIPGQTYEQYF
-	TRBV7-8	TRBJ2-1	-	TGTGCCAGCAGCGGGACTGATGAATCCTACAATGAGCAGTTCTTC	CASSGTDESYNEQFF
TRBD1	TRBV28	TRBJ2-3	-	TGTGCCAGCACTTCGCCGACAGGGGCCGGCACAGATACGCAGTATTTT	CASTSPTGAGTDTQYF
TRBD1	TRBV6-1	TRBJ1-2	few	TGTGCCAGCATGGGACAGGCGGTAGGTCGCGATGGCTACACCTTC	CASMGQAVGRDGYTF
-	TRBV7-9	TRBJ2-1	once	TGTGCCAGCAGCTTACGAGGAGCGGTAAATGAGCAGTTCTTC	CASSLRGAVNEQFF
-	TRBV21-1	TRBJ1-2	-	TGTGCCAGCAGCCGACCTAAATGGAGGGGGGGCTACACCTTC	CASSRPKWRGGYTF
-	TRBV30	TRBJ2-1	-	TGTGCCTGGAGTGTGTCGAGCGCAAGGGAGCAGTTCTTC	CAWSVSSAREQFF
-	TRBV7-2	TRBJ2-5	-	TGTGCCACCTCAAGTTGGGATTTTGGCCAAGAGACCCAGTACTTC	CATSSWDFGQETQYF
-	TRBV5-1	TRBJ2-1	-	TGCGCCAGCAGTTGGGGAGAACGTGCCTACAATGAGCAGTTCTTC	CASSWGERAYNEQFF
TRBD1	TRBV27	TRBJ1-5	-	TGTGCCAGCAGACCCACAGGGGGTGGGCAGCCCCAGCATTTT	CASRPTGGGQPQHF
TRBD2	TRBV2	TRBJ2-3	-	TGTGCCAGCCGGGGTGGCGGGAGGGCGAGGCTGGTCGATACGCAGTATTTT	CASRGGGRARLVDTQYF
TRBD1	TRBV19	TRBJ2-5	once	TGTGCCAGTAGTATGGACAGGGGGGAGACCCAGTACTTC	CASSMDRGETQYF
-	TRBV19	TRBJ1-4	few	TGTGCCAGTAGTCCCATTGGGGCATTCGGGAACGGAAAACTGTTTTTT	CASSPIGAFGNGKLFF